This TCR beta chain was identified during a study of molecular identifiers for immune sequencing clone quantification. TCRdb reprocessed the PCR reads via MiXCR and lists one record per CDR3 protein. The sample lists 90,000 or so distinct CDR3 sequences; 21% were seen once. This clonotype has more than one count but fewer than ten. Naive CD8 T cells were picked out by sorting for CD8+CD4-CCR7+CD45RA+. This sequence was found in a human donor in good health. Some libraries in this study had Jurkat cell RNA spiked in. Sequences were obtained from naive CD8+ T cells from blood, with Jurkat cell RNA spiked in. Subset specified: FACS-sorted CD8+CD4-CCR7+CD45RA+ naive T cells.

The CDR3 here is CASRPIGPKETQYF. In DNA, the CDR3 is TGTGCCAGCAGGCCGATAGGGCCGAAGGAGACCCAGTACTTC. The chain carries TRBV12-3 or TRBV12-4 and TRBJ2-5; D is unresolved. V was pared by 6 bases and J by 5 bases, with 16 bases between. The CDR3 runs to 14 residues.